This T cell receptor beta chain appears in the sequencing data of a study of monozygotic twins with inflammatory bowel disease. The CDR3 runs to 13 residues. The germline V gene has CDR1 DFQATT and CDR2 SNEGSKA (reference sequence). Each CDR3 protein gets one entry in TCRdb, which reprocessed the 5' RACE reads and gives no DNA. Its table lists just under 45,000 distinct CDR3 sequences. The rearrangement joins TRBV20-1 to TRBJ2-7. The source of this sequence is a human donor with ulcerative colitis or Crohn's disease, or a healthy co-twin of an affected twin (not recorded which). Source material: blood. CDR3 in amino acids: CSARRSFSYEQYF.